This TCR beta chain was observed in a study of identical twins. TCRdb reanalysed the 5' RACE reads using MiXCR and keeps one entry per CDR3 protein. The sample has some 1,600,000 distinct CDR3 sequences; about 30% are singletons. This clonotype was detected only a few times. The sequence derives from a newborn girl in good health. The sequenced sample was cord blood.

The CDR3 DNA reads TGTGCCAGCAGTTTGAGGCTAACTAGCGGAATGATTAGCACAGATACGCAGTATTTT. Amino acid sequence: CASSLRLTSGMISTDTQYF. The rearrangement uses TRBV27 and TRBJ2-3, with 8 nucleotides matching TRBD2. The ends lost 3 bases at V and 0 bases at J; junction bases unmatched: 14. The V gene's germline CDR1 is MNHEY and CDR2 SMNVEV (reference sequence). The length of the CDR3 is 19 residues.